This T cell receptor beta chain was sequenced in a study of neurological immune-mediated disorders. Whole-study findings and limits: Patients with HTLV-1-associated myelopathy had the highest level of TCR clonal expansion, whereas patients with multiple sclerosis had the lowest level, falling beneath the level found in healthy controls. No expanded-clone CDR3 amino acid sequence recurred across subjects, suggesting private TCR-beta repertoires.

The cell input for sorted libraries was 950,000 to 1,000,000, and those cells were CD4+ or CD8+ T cells. The making of cDNA relied on 5'RACE with 10-nucleotide random UMIs. MiXCR, run by TCRdb on the 5' RACE reads, gives a single entry per CDR3 protein. The repertoire holds over 45,000 distinct CDR3 sequences, with approximately 5.8% as singletons. This clonotype was seen repeatedly, ten times or more. Its antigen is not known. CDR3 size: 13 residues. Trimming removed 5 bases at V and 7 bases at J, with 14 bases between. The V gene's germline CDR1 is MNHEY and CDR2 SMNVEV (reference sequence). This chain links TRBV27 with TRBJ1-2, with unresolved D. The TCR sequence derives from a young woman with multiple sclerosis. Sequenced input: CD4+ T cells from blood. CDR3 amino acids: CASSPGDGSGYTF. The CDR3 DNA is TGTGCCAGCAGTCCCGGGGATGGGAGTGGCTACACCTTC.